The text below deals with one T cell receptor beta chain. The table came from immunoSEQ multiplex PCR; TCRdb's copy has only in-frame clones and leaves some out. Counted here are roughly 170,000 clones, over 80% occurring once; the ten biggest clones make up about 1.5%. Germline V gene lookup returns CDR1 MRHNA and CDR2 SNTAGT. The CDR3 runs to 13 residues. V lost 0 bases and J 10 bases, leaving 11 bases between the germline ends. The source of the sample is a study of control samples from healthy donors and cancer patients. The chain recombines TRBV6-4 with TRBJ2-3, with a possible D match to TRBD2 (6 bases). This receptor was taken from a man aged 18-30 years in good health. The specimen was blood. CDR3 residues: CASSDSLRGPQYF. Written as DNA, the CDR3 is TGTGCCAGCAGTGACTCGCTGCGGGGACCGCAGTATTTT.